Given below is one T cell receptor beta chain in context. This specimen belongs to a study of blood T cell repertoires in COVID-19. Study as a whole: Sources were T cells, B-cell-depleted T cells, or PBMCs; the material itself was cDNA or gDNA.

Profiling relied on immunoSEQ multiplex PCR, and the TCRdb table lists in-frame clones only, not all of them. The sample lists over 55,000 clones, roughly 80% occurring once. This CDR3 comprises 16 residues. Germline V gene lookup returns CDR1 SEHNR and CDR2 FQNEAQ (reference sequence). The V gene end was trimmed by 4 bases and the J gene end by 6 bases; junction bases not matched to a gene: 10. Sequencing was done on a sample of peripheral blood. V and J are TRBV7-9 and TRBJ2-5, with 11 bases matching TRBD2. The clonotype comes from a middle-aged man with COVID-19, enrolled during active disease. The CDR3 DNA reads as TGTGCCAGCAGCTCATGGGAACTAGCGGGAGCGAAGACCCAGTACTTC. This codes for CASSSWELAGAKTQYF.